These 32 T cell receptor beta chains were all obtained from the same sample, sequenced in a study of beta chain features in type 1 diabetes (dated by TCRdb to 2017 to 2018). Overall study outcomes, separate from this receptor: A moderate but significant shortening of TCRB CDR3 length was observed in type 1 diabetes patients in all four CD4+ subsets.

The library was built by means of the immunoSEQ multiplex PCR assay. All of the isolated RNA was reverse transcribed with the High Capacity cDNA Reverse Transcription Kit, so expressed TCRB transcripts were sequenced. TCRdb took over this immuneACCESS table, retaining in-frame rearrangements with V and J assigned. Such tables are incomplete; in checked studies, under half of the missing clones stem from an unresolved V gene, and the remainder is unexplained. Across this sample there are approximately 730,000 clones, with around an eighth seen only once. The ten largest clonotypes hold 0.02% to 0.025% of the sample. Their recognized antigens are unknown. What was sequenced was naive CD4+ T cells from blood. According to the study, the label for this sample's cell subset or site signals: true naive CD4+ T cells. The receptors shown here come from a man aged 18 to 30 with type 1 diabetes.

The chain joins TRBV25-1 to TRBJ1-5, with D unresolved. Trimming took 4 bases from V and 0 from J, leaving 10 bases between them. The CDR3 spans 15 residues. The germline gives CDR1 MGHDK, CDR2 SYGVNS. The CDR3 DNA follows: TGTGCCAGCAGTGGGGGTCCGCATAGCAATCAGCCCCAGCATTTT. Translation: CASSGGPHSNQPQHF.

This clone appeared a few times. This rearrangement joins TRBV10-3 to TRBJ2-5; TRBD2 agrees at 9 bases. Trimming took 2 bases from V and 5 from J; bases not matched to a gene: 18. CDR1 and CDR2 (germline): ENHRY, SYGVKD. CDR3 size: 19 residues. In DNA form, the CDR3 reads TGTGCCATCAGTGAGATGTCAAGTATCGCCGGACTAGCGCCGGAGACCCAGTACTTC. This translates into CAISEMSSIAGLAPETQYF.

In this sample, this clone turned up a few times. The gene calls are TRBV5-6 and TRBJ1-2; weak D call: TRBD1 (5 bases). V lost 3 bases, J lost 7 bases, and 13 bases lay in between. In germline, CDR1 is SGHDT, CDR2 YYEEEE. The CDR3 is 13 residues long. CDR3 loop: CASSWRGEGGYTF. For the CDR3, the DNA is TGTGCCAGCAGCTGGAGGGGAGAGGGTGGCTACACCTTC.

This chain links TRBV30 with TRBJ1-1; the D is unclear. Trimming took 7 bases from V and 5 from J, leaving 14 bases between them. Looked up from germline, CDR1 is GTSNPN and CDR2 is SVGIG (reference sequence). The CDR3 length is 12 residues. The DNA of the CDR3 is TGTGCCTCGGCCGGTGGTCCAACTGAAGCTTTCTTT. This translates into CASAGGPTEAFF.

V usage is TRBV11-2 and J usage is TRBJ2-2; TRBD1 is a possible D gene (6 bases). The CDR3 covers 13 residues. The germline gives CDR1 SGHAT, CDR2 FQNNGV. Trimming removed 4 bases at V and 7 bases at J, with 10 bases between. This CDR3 is CASSYREGGELFF. Here the CDR3 DNA reads TGTGCCAGCAGCTACAGGGAAGGCGGGGAGCTGTTTTTT. Full variable domain (missing parts from reference TRBV11-2 and TRBJ2-2): EAGVAQSPRYKIIEKRQSVAFWCNPISGHATLYWYQQILGQGPKLLIQFQNNGVVDDSQLPKDRFSAERLKGVDSTLKIQPAKLEDSAVYLCASSYREGGELFFGEGSRLTVL.

J is TRBJ1-1 and V is TRBV10-3, with TRBD1 as a possible D gene (5 bases). The CDR3 runs to 12 residues. Germline CDR1 reads ENHRY; CDR2 reads SYGVKD. Trimming pared 8 bases from V and 1 base from J, leaving 8 bases between. Here the CDR3 DNA reads TGTGCCATCGGGGCAGGGAACACTGAAGCTTTCTTT. It codes for CAIGAGNTEAFF.

This clone showed up just a few times. Here the CDR3 reads CASSFSGAQETQYF. Written as DNA, the CDR3 is TGTGCCAGCAGTTTCAGCGGGGCCCAAGAGACCCAGTACTTC. This chain connects TRBV6-5 to TRBJ2-5, with TRBD2 identical over 7 bases. CDR1 is MNHEY, CDR2 SVGAGI, per germline. Unmatched junction bases numbered 3, after V lost 4 bases and J lost 1 base. The CDR3 spans 14 residues.

The CDR3 DNA follows: TGTGCCAGCAGCTTAACTGGCCGCAAGAACTATGGCTACACCTTC. It yields the protein CASSLTGRKNYGYTF. The V and J genes are TRBV11-2 and TRBJ1-2; D ambiguous. CDR1 and CDR2 (germline): SGHAT, FQNNGV. Trimming took 2 bases from V and 2 from J, leaving 12 bases between them. This CDR3 contains 15 residues.

This CDR3 is CAYRQHSGNTIYF. The CDR3 region has the DNA TGTGCCTACCGACAGCACTCTGGAAACACCATATATTTT. This chain links TRBV30 with TRBJ1-3; possible D gene TRBD1, 5 bases. This CDR3 region has 13 residues. The ends were cut back, 7 bases at V and 0 bases at J, with 10 bases in the middle. The germline V gene encodes CDR1 GTSNPN and CDR2 SVGIG (reference sequence).

A few counts support this clone. The chain carries TRBV18 and TRBJ1-1, with D maybe TRBD1 (6 bases). Germline lookup yields CDR1 KGHSH and CDR2 LQKENI. With 5 bases removed from V and 0 bases from J, the gap between germline ends came to 10 bases. The CDR3 spans 14 residues. CDR3 loop: CASSTGQMNTEAFF. The DNA of the CDR3 is TGTGCCAGCTCAACAGGGCAAATGAACACTGAAGCTTTCTTT.

The table lists this clone with a few counts. This chain uses TRBV6-5 with TRBJ2-3; tentatively, D is TRBD2 (6 bases). In germline, CDR1 is MNHEY, CDR2 SVGAGI. V was trimmed by 2 bases and J by 5 bases, leaving 11 bases between them. This CDR3 is 14 amino acids long. The CDR3 nucleotides read TGTGCCAGCAGTTACAGGGACTCTCGAGATACGCAGTATTTT. Its translation is CASSYRDSRDTQYF.

The chain uses TRBV2 and TRBJ2-3, with 14 bases lining up with TRBD2. CDR1 and CDR2 (germline): SNHLY, FYNNEI. The V segment lost 6 bases and the J segment 1 base; nucleotides outside the gene matches: 3. CDR3 length: 16 amino acids. Written as DNA, the CDR3 is TGTGCCAGCAGGCCGGGACTAGCGGGGGGCACAGATACGCAGTATTTT. It translates to CASRPGLAGGTDTQYF.

The chain recombines TRBV10-1 with TRBJ2-3, with D possibly called TRBD1 or TRBD2 (5 bases each). V lost 0 bases and J lost 0, with 13 bases in between. The CDR3 is 17 residues long. CDR1 and CDR2 (germline): WNHNN, SYGVQD (reference sequence). Here the CDR3 DNA reads TGCGCCAGCAGTGAGTCCGGGGCCGTTCTAAGCACAGATACGCAGTATTTT. Residues: CASSESGAVLSTDTQYF.

With regard to this clone: Different DNA sequences within this sample yield the same CDR3. V usage is TRBV30 and J usage is TRBJ2-5; D is unresolved. The CDR3 sequence is 12 residues long. V dropped 1 base and J dropped 1 base, with 4 bases sitting between them. In germline, CDR1 is GTSNPN, CDR2 SVGIG (reference sequence). In DNA form, the CDR3 reads TGTGCCTGGAGTGGACTCCAAGAGACCCAGTACTTC. It codes for CAWSGLQETQYF.

The V call is TRBV7-6, the J call TRBJ1-1; D perhaps matches TRBD1 (5 bases). Germline-derived CDR1 and CDR2 are SGHVS and FNYEAQ. With 3 bases removed from V and 5 bases from J, the gap between germline ends came to 13 bases. CDR3 length equals 14 residues. CDR3 amino acids: CASSLAQEGTEAFF. CDR3 nucleotides: TGTGCCAGCAGCTTGGCACAGGAGGGGACTGAAGCTTTCTTT.

This clone was counted only a few times. The rearrangement uses TRBV7-9 and TRBJ2-1; a weak D match, TRBD1 (5 bases). CDR1 SEHNR and CDR2 FQNEAQ come from the germline V gene (reference sequence). V dropped 4 bases and J dropped 4 bases, with 11 bases sitting between them. There are 14 residues in the CDR3. CDR3 DNA: TGTGCCAGCAGCTCCACCGACAGTTACAATGAGCAGTTCTTC. Its protein product is CASSSTDSYNEQFF.

The chain is built from TRBV10-3 and TRBJ1-1; the D is unclear. The germline V gene has CDR1 ENHRY and CDR2 SYGVKD. The V end lost 9 bases, the J end lost 5 bases, and 19 bases lay between the germline ends. The CDR3 extends over 14 amino acids. CDR3 DNA: TGTGCCATGCAGCAGGACGGTGGGAGGACTGAAGCTTTCTTT. Translation gives CAMQQDGGRTEAFF.

This clone was counted a few times. Within the sample, other DNA sequences also encode this same CDR3. The chain joins TRBV2 to TRBJ2-5, with D possibly matching TRBD2 (6 bases). Germline CDR1 reads SNHLY; CDR2 reads FYNNEI. The ends were cut back, 6 bases at V and 5 bases at J, with 10 bases in the middle. The CDR3 runs 12 residues. The CDR3 protein is CASRGGGETQYF. CDR3 DNA: TGTGCCAGCAGGGGCGGAGGGGAGACCCAGTACTTC. Looking up the rest from reference TRBV2 and TRBJ2-5 gives the full variable domain: EPEVTQTPSHQVTQMGQEVILRCVPISNHLYFYWYRQILGQKVEFLVSFYNNEISEKSEIFDDQFSVERPDGSNFTLKIRSTKLEDSAMYFCASRGGGETQYFGPGTRLLVL.

This clone was found a few times. The V gene is TRBV2, the J gene TRBJ1-6; 10 bases fit TRBD1. CDR1 is SNHLY and CDR2 is FYNNEI in the germline V gene. The CDR3 runs to 17 residues. Trimming removed 3 bases from V and 8 bases from J; junction bases left unmatched: 10. The CDR3 nucleotides read TGTGCCAGCAGTGACGTTAGGGACAGGGGTAAGGATTCACCCCTCCACTTT. Translated: CASSDVRDRGKDSPLHF.

The chain joins TRBV5-1 to TRBJ2-5; 11 bases match TRBD1. Germline values: CDR1 SGHRS, CDR2 YFSETQ. V gave up 7 bases and J gave up 2 bases; unmatched junction bases: 10. The length of the CDR3 is 16 residues. CDR3: CASVPRGQGAQETQYF. The CDR3 DNA reads TGCGCCAGCGTACCCCGAGGACAGGGGGCGCAAGAGACCCAGTACTTC. The whole variable domain, filled in from reference TRBV5-1 and TRBJ2-5, reads KAGVTQTPRYLIKTRGQQVTLSCSPISGHRSVSWYQQTPGQGLQFLFEYFSETQRNKGNFPGRFSGRQFSNSRSEMNVSTLELGDSALYLCASVPRGQGAQETQYFGPGTRLLVL.

This clone showed up just a few times. The chain combines TRBV4-2 with TRBJ1-1; 8 nucleotides agree with TRBD1. This CDR3 contains 16 residues. The germline V gene has CDR1 LGHNA and CDR2 YNFKEQ. With V trimmed by 3 bases and J by 4 bases, 10 bases remained unmatched. CDR3 nucleotides: TGTGCCAGCAGCCAGGCAGGCAGGGGGCTCAGCACTGAAGCTTTCTTT. Encoded protein: CASSQAGRGLSTEAFF.

This clone was observed a handful of times. The rearrangement joins TRBV29-1 to TRBJ2-1; TRBD2 matches 10 bases. The J segment lost 8 bases and the V segment lost 1 base, leaving 11 bases of the junction unmatched. The CDR3 totals 16 residues. Germline-derived CDR1 and CDR2 are SQVTM and ANQGSEA. The CDR3 DNA is TGCAGCGTTGAAGCCACGGGACTAGCGACGATCTATGAGCAGTTCTTC. Its protein is CSVEATGLATIYEQFF.

V usage is TRBV10-3 and J usage is TRBJ1-2; 7 bases match TRBD1. After removal of 0 bases from V and 2 bases from J, the junction contained 3 bases not matched to a gene. Germline CDR1 reads ENHRY; CDR2 reads SYGVKD. The CDR3 is 15 residues long. The CDR3 region has the DNA TGTGCCATCAGTGAGTCGGGACAGAGAAACTATGGCTACACCTTC. It translates to CAISESGQRNYGYTF.

The rearrangement links TRBV5-1 to TRBJ2-2; the match to TRBD2 covers 9 bases. Losses at the gene ends were 0 bases for V and 2 bases for J; bases not matched to a gene: 2. The CDR3 has 16 amino acids. Germline CDR1 SGHRS, CDR2 YFSETQ. The CDR3: CASSLEAGGNTGELFF. The CDR3 bases are TGCGCCAGCAGCTTGGAAGCGGGGGGCAACACCGGGGAGCTGTTTTTT.

This clone has just a few counts. V is TRBV29-1 and J is TRBJ1-2; D is uncertain. The length of the CDR3 is 12 residues. With 5 bases removed from V and 8 bases from J, the gap between germline ends came to 15 bases. CDR1 and CDR2 from the germline V gene are SQVTM and ANQGSEA. CDR3 DNA: TGCAGCGTTCAAGGGTCCGGTTTCGGCTACACCTTC. This encodes CSVQGSGFGYTF.

CDR3 in amino acids: CASSPQGQSFQDEQYF. In nucleotides, the CDR3 is TGTGCCAGCTCACCACAGGGACAGAGCTTCCAGGACGAGCAGTACTTC. The V call is TRBV18, the J call TRBJ2-7; TRBD1 aligns across 7 bases. With V trimmed by 1 base and J by 5 bases, 11 bases remained unmatched. Looked up from germline, CDR1 is KGHSH and CDR2 is LQKENI. The CDR3 covers 16 residues.

Only a few counts were recorded for this clone. This sequence joins TRBV21-1 and TRBJ2-5. TRBV21-1 is a documented pseudogene. The CDR3 consists of 16 residues. The CDR3 reads CASSKALQKARKTQYF. The CDR3 region has the DNA TGTGCCAGCAGCAAAGCCCTTCAGAAGGCAAGGAAGACCCAGTACTTC.

This clone was counted between two and nine times. The chain joins TRBV7-9 to TRBJ2-7; 7 bases map to TRBD1. This CDR3 is built from 14 residues. Germline trimming cut 8 bases from V and 2 bases from J; bases unmatched to any gene: 9. Looked up from germline, CDR1 is SEHNR and CDR2 is FQNEAQ (reference sequence). As DNA, the CDR3 is TGTGCCAGCGACCGGGACAGAGGAACCTACGAGCAGTACTTC. Protein: CASDRDRGTYEQYF.

V is TRBV30 and J is TRBJ1-2; D uncertain. With 4 bases removed from V and 0 bases from J, the gap between germline ends came to 12 bases. The CDR3 is 14 amino acids. Per the germline V gene, CDR1 is GTSNPN and CDR2 is SVGIG (reference sequence). CDR3 in amino acids: CAWTRPPTNYGYTF. The CDR3 nucleotides read TGTGCCTGGACAAGGCCCCCTACTAACTATGGCTACACCTTC. The variable domain in full, with the rest retrieved from reference TRBV30 and TRBJ1-2, is SQTIHQWPATLVQPVGSPLSLECTVEGTSNPNLYWYRQAAGRGLQLLFYSVGIGQISSEVPQNLSASRPQDRQFILSSKKLLLSDSGFYLCAWTRPPTNYGYTFGSGTRLTVV.

This sequence joins TRBV6-5 and TRBJ1-4, with D perhaps TRBD1 (5 bases). Germline CDR1 and CDR2: MNHEY and SVGAGI. Between the trimmed V and J ends, which lost 5 bases and 4 bases, there was a span of 14 bases. The CDR3 length is 15 residues. CDR3 sequence: CASSRGTGINEKLFF. In nucleotides, the CDR3 is TGTGCCAGCAGTCGGGGGACGGGTATTAATGAAAAACTGTTTTTT.

This chain joins TRBV12-5 and TRBJ2-7, with TRBD2 matching over 10 bases. After removal of 7 bases from V and 0 bases from J, the junction contained 9 bases not matched to a gene. Germline values: CDR1 LGHNT, CDR2 FRNRAP. The CDR3 is 16 residues long. DNA for the CDR3: TGTGCTAGTGCCGGGCTAGCGGGGGCTTTCTCCTACGAGCAGTACTTC. Translated: CASAGLAGAFSYEQYF.

The genes are TRBV13 and TRBJ2-5; D may be TRBD2 (5 bases). The germline CDR1 and CDR2 sequences are PRHDT and FYEKMQ (reference sequence). Trimming cost V 5 bases and J 4 bases, with 11 bases left between them. The CDR3 length is 13 residues. The CDR3 is CASSLTGVETQYF. CDR3 bases: TGTGCCAGCAGCCTAACCGGGGTAGAGACCCAGTACTTC. Complete variable domain (other parts from reference TRBV13 and TRBJ2-5): AAGVIQSPRHLIKEKRETATLKCYPIPRHDTVYWYQQGPGQDPQFLISFYEKMQSDKGSIPDRFSAQQFSDYHSELNMSSLELGDSALYFCASSLTGVETQYFGPGTRLLVL.